Each of the 12 T cell receptor beta chains below was sequenced from the same sample in a study of radiation and T cells in renal cell carcinoma. Time point given: blood 2 weeks post-SBRT. Treatment described: 15 Gy SBRT to primary tumor, nephrectomy 4 weeks later. Measured with immunoSEQ multiplex PCR; TCRdb has only the in-frame clones, and not every one. The repertoire holds tens of thousands of clones, roughly 79% seen once, with roughly 7% in the top ten. Source: blood, taken from a patient whose treatment included radiotherapy and nephrectomy. All receptors derive from a man between 60 and 75 years old with renal cell carcinoma.

The chain couples TRBV5-6 to TRBJ1-2; D is perhaps TRBD1 (6 bases). V shed 3 bases and J shed 2 bases, with 11 bases lying between them. This CDR3 spans 14 amino acids. Germline V gene data show CDR1 as SGHDT and CDR2 as YYEEEE. CDR3 bases: TGTGCCAGCAGCTATCAGGGGAACAACTATGGCTACACCTTC. Its translation is CASSYQGNNYGYTF.

V and J are TRBV7-2 and TRBJ1-2; D ambiguous. The CDR3 covers 15 residues. The V end lost 5 bases, the J end lost 7 bases, and 20 bases lay between the germline ends. Germline CDR1 is SGHTA and CDR2 is FQGNSA. The CDR3 DNA sequence: TGTGCCAGCAGCCCACTGCCTGGACCGCTGAGTGGCTACACCTTC. It encodes CASSPLPGPLSGYTF.

This chain joins TRBV7-9 and TRBJ2-3; 7 bases match TRBD2. The CDR3 is 19 residues long. CDR1 is SEHNR and CDR2 is FQNEAQ in the germline V gene (reference sequence). J lost 0 bases, V lost 0 bases, and 12 bases had no gene match. The CDR3 spells CASSLATAASSGSTDTQYF. CDR3 nucleotides: TGTGCCAGCAGCTTAGCCACCGCAGCGTCTAGCGGCAGCACAGATACGCAGTATTTT.

The sample holds one count of this clone. This chain joins TRBV5-6 and TRBJ1-1; TRBD1 matches 11 bases. Germline CDR1 SGHDT, CDR2 YYEEEE. CDR3 length equals 15 residues. V gave up 4 bases and J gave up 4 bases; unmatched junction bases: 6. CDR3: CASSLDGTGGTEAFF. The CDR3 nucleotides read TGTGCCAGCAGCCTCGACGGGACAGGGGGCACTGAAGCTTTCTTT. Filled out from reference TRBV5-6 and TRBJ1-1, the complete variable domain reads DAGVTQSPTHLIKTRGQQVTLRCSPKSGHDTVSWYQQALGQGPQFIFQYYEEEERQRGNFPDRFSGHQFPNYSSELNVNALLLGDSALYLCASSLDGTGGTEAFFGQGTRLTVV.

The rearrangement uses TRBV29-1 and TRBJ1-1, with TRBD1 matching 7 bases. The V gene end was trimmed by 1 base and the J gene end by 2 bases; junction bases not matched to a gene: 1. This CDR3 is 13 amino acids long. The germline V gene encodes CDR1 SQVTM and CDR2 ANQGSEA. The CDR3 protein is CSVEGDRNTEAFF. As DNA, the CDR3 is TGCAGCGTTGAAGGGGACAGAAACACTGAAGCTTTCTTT. Combining the CDR3 with reference TRBV29-1 and TRBJ1-1 gives the whole variable domain SAVISQKPSRDICQRGTSLTIQCQVDSQVTMMFWYRQQPGQSLTLIATANQGSEATYESGFVIDKFPISRPNLTFSTLTVSNMSPEDSSIYLCSVEGDRNTEAFFGQGTRLTVV.

The chain is built from TRBV6-5 and TRBJ2-1, with 11 bases that match TRBD2. The CDR3 loop spans 13 amino acids. J lost 4 bases, V lost 8 bases, and 1 base had no gene match. Germline assignment: CDR1 MNHEY and CDR2 SVGAGI. CDR3 coding DNA: TGTGCCAGCCGACTAGCGGGGTACAATGAGCAGTTCTTC. It translates to CASRLAGYNEQFF.

This clone was seen a handful of times. The rearrangement uses TRBV29-1 and TRBJ1-1; tentative D call: TRBD1 (6 bases). Trimming took 4 bases from V and 10 from J, leaving 13 bases between them. The CDR3 loop spans 11 amino acids. Germline V gene lookup returns CDR1 SQVTM and CDR2 ANQGSEA. The CDR3 DNA is TGCAGCGTTGGGGCAGGGGAAGGAGCTTTCTTT. Its protein is CSVGAGEGAFF.

This clone has a single count. The chain links TRBV21-1 to TRBJ2-7; the table's TRBD2 call for D was not verified on the DNA. TRBV21-1 is flagged as a pseudogene. CDR3 size: 12 residues. CDR3 amino acids: CASSYSGYEQYF. The DNA of the CDR3 is TGTGCCAGCAGTTATAGCGGATACGAGCAGTACTTC.

The V call is TRBV2, the J call TRBJ2-1, with 8 nucleotides matching TRBD2. Germline values: CDR1 SNHLY, CDR2 FYNNEI. The CDR3 totals 16 residues. With 6 bases clipped from V and 4 bases from J, the junction kept 11 bases outside the gene matches. The CDR3 spells CASSPQGSGVYNEQFF. For the CDR3, the DNA is TGTGCCAGCAGCCCCCAGGGTAGCGGGGTTTACAATGAGCAGTTCTTC.

This clone was detected only a few times. This may be a read error, as it is one base from a much larger clone. The same CDR3 arises from other DNA sequences in this sample as well. J is TRBJ1-1 and V is TRBV27; D not resolved. Germline CDR1 reads MNHEY; CDR2 reads SMNVEV (reference sequence). With 2 bases removed from V and 0 bases from J, the gap between germline ends came to 4 bases. The CDR3 length is 13 residues. CDR3 nucleotide sequence: TGTGCCAGCAGTTTAGGTATGAACACTGAAGCTTTCTTT. Protein sequence: CASSLGMNTEAFF.

The V call is TRBV6-6, the J call TRBJ2-5, with D possibly being TRBD2 (5 bases). CDR3 length equals 16 residues. Trimming pared 0 bases from V and 7 bases from J, leaving 18 bases between. CDR1 MNHNY and CDR2 SVGAGI come from the germline V gene (reference sequence). The CDR3, as DNA: TGTGCCAGCAGTTACTCGAGGCCGAGGGAATCGGGGACCCAGTACTTC. This sequence encodes CASSYSRPRESGTQYF.

The chain combines TRBV6-6 with TRBJ2-3; D is undetermined. Per germline, CDR1 MNHNY and CDR2 SVGAGI (reference sequence). The V gene lost 6 bases and the J gene lost 5 bases, with 9 bases spanning the gap. The CDR3 consists of 12 residues. For the CDR3, the DNA is TGTGCCAGCAGCCTTCTAGAAGATACGCAGTATTTT. This translates into CASSLLEDTQYF.